This T cell receptor (beta chain) appears in the sequencing data of a study of T cells after posttransplantation cyclophosphamide. The V and J ends lost 10 bases and 2 bases respectively, with 24 bases between them. CDR3 size: 18 residues. Germline V lookup: CDR1 MRHNA, CDR2 SNTAGT. Cyclophosphamide on days +3 and +4 followed busulfan-fludarabine conditioning and a marrow graft. Clones were read by immunoSEQ multiplex PCR, and TCRdb kept only the in-frame ones, dropping some. The table records thousands of clones, 74% of them present only once. The rearrangement uses TRBV6-4 and TRBJ2-6, with no clear D. This clonotype was sampled from a male patient between 25 and 39 years old who received an allogeneic stem cell transplant from a related donor, was CMV-positive, and had acute GVHD only. The T cells may partly be graft donor cells. The material sequenced was PBMCs, taken approximately 230 weeks after allogeneic stem cell transplant with posttransplant cyclophosphamide. The CDR3: CANAPPSRQPAGANVLTF. The DNA for the CDR3 is TGTGCCAACGCACCTCCTAGTAGGCAGCCAGCTGGGGCCAACGTCCTGACTTTC.